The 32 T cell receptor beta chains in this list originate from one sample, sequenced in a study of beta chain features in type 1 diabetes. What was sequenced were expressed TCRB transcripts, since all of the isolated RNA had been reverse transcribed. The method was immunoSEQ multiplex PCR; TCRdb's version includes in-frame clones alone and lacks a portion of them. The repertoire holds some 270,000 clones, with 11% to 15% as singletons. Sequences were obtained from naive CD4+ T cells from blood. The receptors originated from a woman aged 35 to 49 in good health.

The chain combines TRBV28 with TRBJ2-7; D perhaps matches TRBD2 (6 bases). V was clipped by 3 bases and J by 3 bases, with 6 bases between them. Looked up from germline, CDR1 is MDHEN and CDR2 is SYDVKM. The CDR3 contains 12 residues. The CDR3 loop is CASSLGGYEQYF. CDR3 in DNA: TGTGCCAGCAGTTTGGGGGGCTACGAGCAGTACTTC.

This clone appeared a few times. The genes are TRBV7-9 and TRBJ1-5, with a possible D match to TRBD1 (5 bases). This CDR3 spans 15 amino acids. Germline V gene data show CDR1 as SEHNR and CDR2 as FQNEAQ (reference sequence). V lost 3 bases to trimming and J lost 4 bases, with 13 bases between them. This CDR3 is CASSFAGGKNQPQHF. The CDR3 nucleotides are TGTGCCAGCAGCTTCGCGGGGGGGAAGAATCAGCCCCAGCATTTT.

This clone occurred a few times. CDR3: CASSSQGPNTEAFF. The CDR3 nucleotides read TGTGCCAGCAGCAGCCAGGGGCCGAACACTGAAGCTTTCTTT. The chain recombines TRBV7-9 with TRBJ1-1; the D gene is possibly TRBD1 (6 bases). Trimming took off 5 bases at V and 1 base at J, with 11 bases between the two ends. Germline assignment: CDR1 SEHNR and CDR2 FQNEAQ (reference sequence). This CDR3 is 14 amino acids long.

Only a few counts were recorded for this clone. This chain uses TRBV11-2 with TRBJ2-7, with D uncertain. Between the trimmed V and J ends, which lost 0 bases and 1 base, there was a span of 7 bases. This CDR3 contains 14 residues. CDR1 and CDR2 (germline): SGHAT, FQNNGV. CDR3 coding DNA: TGTGCCAGCAGCTTAGAGGCCAGATCCTACGAGCAGTACTTC. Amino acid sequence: CASSLEARSYEQYF.

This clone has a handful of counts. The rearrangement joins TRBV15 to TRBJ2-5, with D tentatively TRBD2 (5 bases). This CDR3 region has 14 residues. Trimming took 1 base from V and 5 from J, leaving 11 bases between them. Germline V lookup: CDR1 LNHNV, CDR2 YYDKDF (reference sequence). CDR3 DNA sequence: TGTGCCACCAGCAGAGGTCCGGGGTCCGAGACCCAGTACTTC. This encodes CATSRGPGSETQYF.

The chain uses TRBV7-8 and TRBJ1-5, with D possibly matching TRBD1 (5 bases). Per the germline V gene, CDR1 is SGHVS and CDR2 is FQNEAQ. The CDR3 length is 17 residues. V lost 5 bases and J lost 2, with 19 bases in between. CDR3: CASSPGTRSGGNQPQHF. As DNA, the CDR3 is TGTGCCAGCAGCCCCGGGACTCGCTCCGGGGGCAATCAGCCCCAGCATTTT.

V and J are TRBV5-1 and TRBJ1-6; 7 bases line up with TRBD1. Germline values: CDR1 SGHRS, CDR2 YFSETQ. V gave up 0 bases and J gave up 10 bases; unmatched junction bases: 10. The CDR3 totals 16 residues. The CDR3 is CASSLDRGGLGSPLHF. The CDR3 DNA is TGCGCCAGCAGCTTGGACAGGGGAGGCCTCGGATCACCCCTCCACTTT.

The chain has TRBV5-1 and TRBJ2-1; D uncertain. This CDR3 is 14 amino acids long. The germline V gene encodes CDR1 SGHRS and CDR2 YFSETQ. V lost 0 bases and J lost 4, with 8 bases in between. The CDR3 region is CASSLAPRYNEQFF. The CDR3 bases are TGCGCCAGCAGCTTGGCCCCCAGATACAATGAGCAGTTCTTC.

Here the CDR3 reads CASQPGQGSPLHF. DNA of the CDR3: TGTGCCAGTCAACCGGGACAAGGATCACCCCTCCACTTT. The rearrangement joins TRBV6-1 to TRBJ1-6; D possibly corresponds to TRBD1 (6 bases). Trimming shortened V by 9 bases and J by 10 bases, and 16 bases separated the two germline ends. The CDR3 is 13 amino acids. Germline loops: CDR1 MNHNS, CDR2 SASEGT.

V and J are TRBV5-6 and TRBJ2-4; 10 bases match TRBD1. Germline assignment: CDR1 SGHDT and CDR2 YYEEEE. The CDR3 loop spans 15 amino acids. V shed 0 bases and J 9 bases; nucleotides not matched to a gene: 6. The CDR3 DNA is TGTGCCAGCAGCTTGGAGGGACAGGGGACCGGCATTCAGTACTTC. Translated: CASSLEGQGTGIQYF.

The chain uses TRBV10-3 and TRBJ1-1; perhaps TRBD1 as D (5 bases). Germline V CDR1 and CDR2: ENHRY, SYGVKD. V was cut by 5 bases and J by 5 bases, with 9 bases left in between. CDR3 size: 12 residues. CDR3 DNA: TGTGCCATCAGTACAGGACGTACTGAAGCTTTCTTT. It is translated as CAISTGRTEAFF.

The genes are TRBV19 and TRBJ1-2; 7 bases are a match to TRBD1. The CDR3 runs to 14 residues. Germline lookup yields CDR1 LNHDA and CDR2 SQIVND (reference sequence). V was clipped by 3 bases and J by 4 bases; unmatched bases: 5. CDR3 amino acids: CASSMGDRLYGYTF. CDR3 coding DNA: TGTGCCAGTAGTATGGGGGACAGACTCTATGGCTACACCTTC. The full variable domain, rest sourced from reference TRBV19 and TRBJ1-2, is DGGITQSPKYLFRKEGQNVTLSCEQNLNHDAMYWYRQDPGQGLRLIYYSQIVNDFQKGDIAEGYSVSREKKESFPLTVTSAQKNPTAFYLCASSMGDRLYGYTFGSGTRLTVV.

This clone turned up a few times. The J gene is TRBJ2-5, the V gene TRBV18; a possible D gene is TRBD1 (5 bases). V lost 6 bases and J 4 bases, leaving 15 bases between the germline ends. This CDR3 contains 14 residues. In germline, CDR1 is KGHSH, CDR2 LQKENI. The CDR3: CASSDQGGRETQYF. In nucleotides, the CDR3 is TGTGCCAGCTCGGACCAGGGTGGGCGAGAGACCCAGTACTTC.

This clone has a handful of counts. The CDR3 bases are TGTGCCAGCAAAGGCGACAGTAGCAATCAGCCCCAGCATTTT. Amino acids: CASKGDSSNQPQHF. This rearrangement joins TRBV2 to TRBJ1-5; TRBD1 is a possible D gene (5 bases). The germline CDR1 and CDR2 sequences are SNHLY and FYNNEI. Trimming took 7 bases from V and 0 from J, leaving 10 bases between them. This CDR3 region has 14 residues.

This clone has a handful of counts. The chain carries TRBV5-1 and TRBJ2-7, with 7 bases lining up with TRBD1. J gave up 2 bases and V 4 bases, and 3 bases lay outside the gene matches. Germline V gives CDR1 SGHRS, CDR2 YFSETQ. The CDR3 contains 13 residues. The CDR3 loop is CASSRDSPYEQYF. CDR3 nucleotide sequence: TGCGCCAGCAGCCGGGACAGCCCCTACGAGCAGTACTTC.

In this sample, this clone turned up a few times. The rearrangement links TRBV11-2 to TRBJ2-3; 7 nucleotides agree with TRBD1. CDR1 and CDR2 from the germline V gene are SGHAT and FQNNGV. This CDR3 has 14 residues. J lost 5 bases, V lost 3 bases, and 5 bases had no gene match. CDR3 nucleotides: TGTGCCAGCAGCTTGGCAGGGGGTATAGATACGCAGTATTTT. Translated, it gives CASSLAGGIDTQYF.

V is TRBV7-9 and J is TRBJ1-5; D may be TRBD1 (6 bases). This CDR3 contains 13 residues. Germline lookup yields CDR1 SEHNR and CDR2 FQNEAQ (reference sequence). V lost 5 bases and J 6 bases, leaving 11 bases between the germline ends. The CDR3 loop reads CASSLTGFQPQHF. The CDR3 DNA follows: TGTGCCAGCAGCCTAACAGGGTTTCAGCCCCAGCATTTT.

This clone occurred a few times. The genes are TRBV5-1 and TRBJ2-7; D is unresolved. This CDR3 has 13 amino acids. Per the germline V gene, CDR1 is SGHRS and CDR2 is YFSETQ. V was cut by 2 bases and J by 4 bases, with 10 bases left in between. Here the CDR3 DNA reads TGCGCCAGCAGCTTACTGACGGAGTACGAGCAGTACTTC. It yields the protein CASSLLTEYEQYF. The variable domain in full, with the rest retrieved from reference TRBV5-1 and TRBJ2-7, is KAGVTQTPRYLIKTRGQQVTLSCSPISGHRSVSWYQQTPGQGLQFLFEYFSETQRNKGNFPGRFSGRQFSNSRSEMNVSTLELGDSALYLCASSLLTEYEQYFGPGTRLTVT.

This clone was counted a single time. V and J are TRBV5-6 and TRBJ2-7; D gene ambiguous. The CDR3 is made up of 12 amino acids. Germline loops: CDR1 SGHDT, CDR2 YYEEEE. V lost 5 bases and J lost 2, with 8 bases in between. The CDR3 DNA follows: TGTGCCAGCAGTACATTCACCTACGAGCAGTACTTC. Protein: CASSTFTYEQYF.

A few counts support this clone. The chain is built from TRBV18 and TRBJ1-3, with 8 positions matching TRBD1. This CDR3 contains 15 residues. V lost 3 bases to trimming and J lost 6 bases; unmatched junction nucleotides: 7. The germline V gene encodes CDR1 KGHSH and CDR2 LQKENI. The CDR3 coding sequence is TGTGCCAGCTCACCGTCCGGACAGGGTTCAAACACCATATATTTT. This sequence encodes CASSPSGQGSNTIYF.

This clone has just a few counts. The CDR3 coding sequence is TGTGCCAGCAGTTTATCCCAGCTAGCGGGGACGCCCCCCCAAGAGACCCAGTACTTC. Amino acid sequence: CASSLSQLAGTPPQETQYF. The V gene is TRBV27, the J gene TRBJ2-5; 9 bases are shared with TRBD2. Germline-derived CDR1 and CDR2 are MNHEY and SMNVEV (reference sequence). With 0 bases clipped from V and 1 base from J, the junction kept 12 bases outside the gene matches. CDR3 length equals 19 residues.

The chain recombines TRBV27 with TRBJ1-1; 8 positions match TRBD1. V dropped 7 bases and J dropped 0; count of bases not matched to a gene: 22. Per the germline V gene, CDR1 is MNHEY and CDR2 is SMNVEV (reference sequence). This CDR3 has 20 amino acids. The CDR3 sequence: CASTYAVRGTGALMNTEAFF. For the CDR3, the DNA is TGTGCCAGCACCTACGCGGTTCGGGGGACAGGCGCCCTTATGAACACTGAAGCTTTCTTT.

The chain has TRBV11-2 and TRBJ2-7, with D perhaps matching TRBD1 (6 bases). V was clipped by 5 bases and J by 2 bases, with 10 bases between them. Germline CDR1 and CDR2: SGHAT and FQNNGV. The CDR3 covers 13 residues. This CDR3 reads CASSPTGPYEQYF. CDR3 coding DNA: TGTGCCAGCAGCCCGACAGGTCCCTACGAGCAGTACTTC.

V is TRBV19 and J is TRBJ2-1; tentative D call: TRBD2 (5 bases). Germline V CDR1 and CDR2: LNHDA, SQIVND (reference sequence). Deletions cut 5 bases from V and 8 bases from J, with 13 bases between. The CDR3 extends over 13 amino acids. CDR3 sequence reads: CASSSRGRDEQFF. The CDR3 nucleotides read TGTGCCAGTAGTTCCCGGGGTAGAGATGAGCAGTTCTTC.

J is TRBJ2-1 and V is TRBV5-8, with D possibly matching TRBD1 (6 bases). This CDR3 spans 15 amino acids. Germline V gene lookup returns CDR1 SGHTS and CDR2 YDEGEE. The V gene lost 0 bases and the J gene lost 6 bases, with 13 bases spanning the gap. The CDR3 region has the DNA TGTGCCAGCAGCTTGGCCGGAACAGGGAGCAATGAGCAGTTCTTC. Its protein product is CASSLAGTGSNEQFF.

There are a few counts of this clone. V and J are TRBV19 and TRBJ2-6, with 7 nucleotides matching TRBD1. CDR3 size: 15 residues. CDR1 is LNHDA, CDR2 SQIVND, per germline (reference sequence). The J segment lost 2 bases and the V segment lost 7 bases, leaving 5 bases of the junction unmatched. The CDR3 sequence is CASMRQGPGANVLTF. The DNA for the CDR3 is TGTGCCAGTATGAGACAGGGCCCTGGGGCCAACGTCCTGACTTTC.

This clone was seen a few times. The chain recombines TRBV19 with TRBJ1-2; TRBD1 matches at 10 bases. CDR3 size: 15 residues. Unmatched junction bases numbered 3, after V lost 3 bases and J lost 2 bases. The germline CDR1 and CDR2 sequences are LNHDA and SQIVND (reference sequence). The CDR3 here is CASSIDRGQNYGYTF. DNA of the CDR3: TGTGCCAGTAGTATCGACAGGGGGCAAAACTATGGCTACACCTTC.

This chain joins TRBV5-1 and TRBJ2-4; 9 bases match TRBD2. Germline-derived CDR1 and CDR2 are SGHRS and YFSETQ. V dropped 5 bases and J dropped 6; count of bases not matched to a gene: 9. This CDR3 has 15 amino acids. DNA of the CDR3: TGCGCCAGCAGAGGAAGCGGGGGGAAGGTAAACATTCAGTACTTC. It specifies CASRGSGGKVNIQYF.

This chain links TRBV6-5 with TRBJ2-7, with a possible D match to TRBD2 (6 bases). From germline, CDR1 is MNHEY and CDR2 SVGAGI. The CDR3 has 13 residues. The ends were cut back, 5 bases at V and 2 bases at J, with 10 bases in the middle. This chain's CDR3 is CASSGGTPYEQYF. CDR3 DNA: TGTGCCAGCAGTGGAGGGACTCCCTACGAGCAGTACTTC.

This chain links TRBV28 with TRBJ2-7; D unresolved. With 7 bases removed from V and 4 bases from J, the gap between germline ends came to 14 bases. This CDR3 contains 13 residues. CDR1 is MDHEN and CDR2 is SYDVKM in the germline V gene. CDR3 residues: CASTVPTTYEQYF. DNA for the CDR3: TGTGCCAGCACCGTCCCCACTACTTACGAGCAGTACTTC.

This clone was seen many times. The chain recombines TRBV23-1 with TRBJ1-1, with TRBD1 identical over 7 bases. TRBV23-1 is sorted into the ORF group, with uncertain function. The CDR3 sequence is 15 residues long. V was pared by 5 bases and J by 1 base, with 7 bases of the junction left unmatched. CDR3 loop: CASSAGQDRNTEAFF. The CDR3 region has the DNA TGCGCCAGCAGTGCCGGACAGGATCGGAACACTGAAGCTTTCTTT.

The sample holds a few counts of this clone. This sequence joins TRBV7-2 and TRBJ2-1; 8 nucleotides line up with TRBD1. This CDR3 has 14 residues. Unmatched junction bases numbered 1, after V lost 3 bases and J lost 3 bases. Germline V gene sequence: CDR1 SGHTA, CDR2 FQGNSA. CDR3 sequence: CASSFGTGYNEQFF. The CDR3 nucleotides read TGTGCCAGCAGCTTCGGGACAGGCTACAATGAGCAGTTCTTC.